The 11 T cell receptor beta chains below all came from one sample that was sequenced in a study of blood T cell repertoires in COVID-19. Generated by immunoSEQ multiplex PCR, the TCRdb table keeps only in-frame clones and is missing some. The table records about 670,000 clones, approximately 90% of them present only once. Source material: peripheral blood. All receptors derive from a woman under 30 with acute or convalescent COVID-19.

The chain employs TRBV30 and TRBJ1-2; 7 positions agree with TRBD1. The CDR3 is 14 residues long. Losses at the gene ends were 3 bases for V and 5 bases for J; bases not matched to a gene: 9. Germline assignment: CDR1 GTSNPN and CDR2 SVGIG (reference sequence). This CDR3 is CAWSGETGAYGYTF. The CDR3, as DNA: TGTGCCTGGAGCGGCGAAACAGGGGCGTATGGCTACACCTTC.

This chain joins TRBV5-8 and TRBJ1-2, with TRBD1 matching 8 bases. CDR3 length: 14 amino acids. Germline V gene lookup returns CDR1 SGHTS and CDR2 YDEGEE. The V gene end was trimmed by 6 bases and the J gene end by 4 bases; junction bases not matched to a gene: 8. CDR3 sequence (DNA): TGTGCCAGCATCCCCGGGGACAGGCCCTATGGCTACACCTTC. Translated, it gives CASIPGDRPYGYTF.

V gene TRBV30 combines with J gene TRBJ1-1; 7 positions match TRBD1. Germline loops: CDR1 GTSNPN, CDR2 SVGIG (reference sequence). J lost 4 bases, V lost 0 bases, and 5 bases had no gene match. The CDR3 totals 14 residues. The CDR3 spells CAWSVTGAGTEAFF. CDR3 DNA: TGTGCCTGGAGTGTAACAGGGGCTGGCACTGAAGCTTTCTTT.

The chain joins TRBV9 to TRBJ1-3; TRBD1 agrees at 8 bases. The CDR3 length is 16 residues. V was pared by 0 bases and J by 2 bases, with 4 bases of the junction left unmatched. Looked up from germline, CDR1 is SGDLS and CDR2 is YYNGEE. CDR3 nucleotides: TGTGCCAGCAGCGTAGGATTACAGGGGGCTGGAAACACCATATATTTT. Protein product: CASSVGLQGAGNTIYF.

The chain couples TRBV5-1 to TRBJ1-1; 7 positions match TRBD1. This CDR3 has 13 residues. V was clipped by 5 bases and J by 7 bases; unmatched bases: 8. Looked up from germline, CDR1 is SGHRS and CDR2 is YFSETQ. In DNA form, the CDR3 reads TGCGCCAGCAGTTCTGGCAGGGGGATTGAAGCTTTCTTT. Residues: CASSSGRGIEAFF.

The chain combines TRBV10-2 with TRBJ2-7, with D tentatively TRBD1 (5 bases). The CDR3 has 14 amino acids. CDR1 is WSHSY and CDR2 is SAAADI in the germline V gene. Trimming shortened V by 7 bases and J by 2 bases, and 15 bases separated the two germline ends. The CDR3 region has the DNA TGCGCCAGCAAACTAACAGGTGATACCTACGAGCAGTACTTC. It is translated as CASKLTGDTYEQYF.

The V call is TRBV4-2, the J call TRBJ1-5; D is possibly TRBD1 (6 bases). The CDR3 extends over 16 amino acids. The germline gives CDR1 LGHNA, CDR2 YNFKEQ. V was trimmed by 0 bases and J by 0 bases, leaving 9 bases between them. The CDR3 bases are TGTGCCAGCAGCCAAGACGGGGACAATAGCAATCAGCCCCAGCATTTT. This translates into CASSQDGDNSNQPQHF.

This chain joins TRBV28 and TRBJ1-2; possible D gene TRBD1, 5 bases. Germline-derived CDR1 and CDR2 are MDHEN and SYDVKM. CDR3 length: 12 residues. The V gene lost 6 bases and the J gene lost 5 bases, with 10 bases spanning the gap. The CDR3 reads CASSYRQYGYTF. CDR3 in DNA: TGTGCCAGCAGCTACAGACAGTATGGCTACACCTTC.

The DNA of the CDR3 is TGTGCCAGCAAACCCCAGGGGATAGGCAATCAGCCCCAGCATTTT. Protein: CASKPQGIGNQPQHF. The chain joins TRBV6-5 to TRBJ1-5; TRBD1 is a possible D gene (6 bases). The ends were cut back, 7 bases at V and 2 bases at J, with 15 bases in the middle. This CDR3 has 15 residues. The V gene's germline CDR1 is MNHEY and CDR2 SVGAGI.

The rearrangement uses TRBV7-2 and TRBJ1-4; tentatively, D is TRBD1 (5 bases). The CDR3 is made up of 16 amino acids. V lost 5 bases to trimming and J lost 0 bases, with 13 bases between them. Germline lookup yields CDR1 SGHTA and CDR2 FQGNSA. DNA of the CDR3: TGTGCCAGCAGCCCAGCGGGGACCACAACTAATGAAAAACTGTTTTTT. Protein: CASSPAGTTTNEKLFF.

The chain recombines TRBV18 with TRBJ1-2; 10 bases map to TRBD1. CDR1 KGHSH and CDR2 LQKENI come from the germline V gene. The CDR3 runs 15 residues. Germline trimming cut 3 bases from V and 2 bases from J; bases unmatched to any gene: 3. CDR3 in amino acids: CASSPDRGRNYGYTF. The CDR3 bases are TGTGCCAGCTCACCCGACAGGGGGCGAAACTATGGCTACACCTTC.